This T cell receptor beta chain was identified during a study of blood T cell repertoires in COVID-19. Study-level information: COVID-19 samples from acute and convalescent phases originated in the United States, Italy and Spain.

It was during active infection that Seattle patients were enrolled and then longitudinally followed. This CDR3 is 11 amino acids long. Per germline, CDR1 DFQATT and CDR2 SNEGSKA (reference sequence). Trimming took 6 bases from V and 6 from J, leaving 12 bases between them. In the source study's methods: Reference gene primer amplification gave estimated nucleated cell counts. The data were produced by immunoSEQ multiplex PCR, yet TCRdb's version contains in-frame clones alone and is incomplete. The V and J calls and clone size come from that table; D and trimming were worked out from the DNA. The sample gives some 290,000 clones, 89% of which show up once; roughly 10% is in the top ten.

This TCR was sampled from a woman in her twenties or thirties with COVID-19, enrolled during active disease. The gene calls are TRBV20-1 and TRBJ2-7, with D possibly being TRBD1 (6 bases). Input material: peripheral blood. CDR3: CSALGTSEQYF. The CDR3, as DNA: TGCAGTGCGCTCGGGACATCCGAGCAGTACTTC.